This passage covers 19 T cell receptor beta chains from one sample sequenced in a study of early T cells in non-severe SARS-CoV-2 infection. TCRdb analysed the 5' RACE reads with MiXCR anew, one entry per CDR3 protein. This sample carries about 69,000 distinct CDR3 sequences, about an eighth of them seen once, and the ten largest clones take 4.5% to 7%. The specimen comprised whole blood, sampled at baseline. Source of these receptors: an adult who was a healthcare worker with PCR-confirmed SARS-CoV-2 infection or an uninfected control (not recorded which).

The CDR3 protein is CSARGQVGEKLFF. As DNA, the CDR3 is TGCAGTGCTAGAGGGCAGGTCGGAGAAAAACTGTTTTTT. The chain joins TRBV20-1 to TRBJ1-4; D gene unclear. In germline, CDR1 is DFQATT, CDR2 SNEGSKA (reference sequence). The CDR3 loop spans 13 amino acids. V was cut by 1 base and J by 8 bases, with 11 bases left in between.

Ten or more counts support this clonotype. The genes are TRBV14 and TRBJ2-1, with 7 nucleotides matching TRBD2. Per the germline V gene, CDR1 is SGHDN and CDR2 is FVKESK. Trimming at V came to 1 base and at J to 1 base, leaving 7 bases not matched to a gene. The CDR3 contains 17 residues. The CDR3 loop is CASSQGLAPYSYNEQFF. The CDR3 region has the DNA TGTGCCAGCAGCCAAGGACTAGCCCCGTATTCCTACAATGAGCAGTTCTTC. Full variable domain (outside the CDR3, taken from reference TRBV14 and TRBJ2-1): EAGVTQFPSHSVIEKGQTVTLRCDPISGHDNLYWYRRVMGKEIKFLLHFVKESKQDESGMPNNRFLAERTGGTYSTLKVQPAELEDSGVYFCASSQGLAPYSYNEQFFGPGTRLTVL.

V gene TRBV7-2 combines with J gene TRBJ2-3, with 8 bases matching TRBD2. Germline trimming cut 2 bases from V and 3 bases from J; bases unmatched to any gene: 7. CDR1 and CDR2 (germline): SGHTA, FQGNSA. The CDR3 covers 16 residues. The CDR3: CASSLKGSSGTDTQYF. In DNA form, the CDR3 reads TGTGCCAGCAGCTTAAAAGGCTCTAGCGGGACAGATACGCAGTATTTT.

The chain links TRBV6-2 or TRBV6-3 to TRBJ1-3; D unresolved. Germline CDR1 reads MNHEY; CDR2 reads SVGEGT. This CDR3 comprises 15 residues. Trimming took off 4 bases at V and 4 bases at J, with 14 bases between the two ends. CDR3 DNA sequence: TGTGCCAGCAGTTCTTGGACGTTGGGAGGAAACACCATATATTTT. It encodes CASSSWTLGGNTIYF.

The chain employs TRBV5-1 and TRBJ2-5; D is uncertain. The CDR3 has 13 residues. Germline CDR1 and CDR2: SGHRS and YFSETQ. Trimming took 2 bases from V and 2 from J, leaving 7 bases between them. The CDR3 nucleotides read TGCGCCAGCAGCTTCAAAGTACAAGAGACCCAGTACTTC. Residues: CASSFKVQETQYF.

There are many counts of this clonotype. The chain employs TRBV7-8 and TRBJ1-2; tentatively, D is TRBD1 (5 bases). Germline V gene sequence: CDR1 SGHVS, CDR2 FQNEAQ. V lost 3 bases, J lost 2 bases, and 7 bases lay in between. The CDR3 is made up of 13 amino acids. This CDR3 reads CASSFQGNYGYTF. CDR3 in DNA: TGTGCCAGCAGCTTCCAGGGAAACTATGGCTACACCTTC.

This clonotype occurred a few times. The rearrangement joins TRBV4-1 to TRBJ1-3, with D perhaps TRBD1 (5 bases). The CDR3 has 16 amino acids. The germline V and J ends were trimmed by 4 bases and 0 bases, with 13 bases remaining between them. Germline loops: CDR1 MGHRA, CDR2 YSYEKL. The CDR3: CASSPLGPISGNTIYF. CDR3 nucleotides: TGCGCCAGCAGCCCCTTGGGGCCAATCTCTGGAAACACCATATATTTT.

This clonotype appeared many times. The chain links TRBV27 to TRBJ1-3; 8 positions agree with TRBD1. The CDR3 runs 16 residues. Per the germline V gene, CDR1 is MNHEY and CDR2 is SMNVEV (reference sequence). With V trimmed by 3 bases and J by 2 bases, 6 bases remained unmatched. CDR3 region: CASSLAPTGAGNTIYF. CDR3 nucleotides: TGTGCCAGCAGTTTGGCCCCGACAGGGGCTGGAAACACCATATATTTT.

This clonotype was seen a handful of times. V and J are TRBV28 and TRBJ1-1; D might be TRBD1 (5 bases). The CDR3 loop spans 15 amino acids. CDR1 MDHEN and CDR2 SYDVKM come from the germline V gene. Trimming took 7 bases from V and 3 from J, leaving 18 bases between them. The CDR3 region has the DNA TGTGCCAGCATTAGGCTCAGTCGGGGCTACACTGAAGCTTTCTTT. It is translated as CASIRLSRGYTEAFF.

A few counts support this clonotype. V and J are TRBV7-2 and TRBJ2-1; D unclear. In germline, CDR1 is SGHTA, CDR2 FQGNSA. The CDR3 length is 15 residues. Deletions cut 4 bases from V and 0 bases from J, with 10 bases between. The CDR3 spells CASSSSSSSYNEQFF. Written as DNA, the CDR3 is TGTGCCAGCAGCTCGAGCTCAAGCTCCTACAATGAGCAGTTCTTC.

The gene calls are TRBV5-6 and TRBJ2-3; 10 nucleotides agree with TRBD2. CDR1 and CDR2 (germline): SGHDT, YYEEEE. The junction had 7 bases not matched to a gene; V was cut back by 4 bases and J by 5 bases. The CDR3 length is 15 residues. The CDR3 spells CASSTPGLARDTQYF. The CDR3 region has the DNA TGTGCCAGCAGCACTCCGGGACTAGCGAGAGATACGCAGTATTTT.

This clonotype was counted at least ten times. The chain couples TRBV6-4 to TRBJ1-5; 10 positions agree with TRBD1. The CDR3 runs 17 residues. The germline V gene encodes CDR1 MRHNA and CDR2 SNTAGT. V trimming: 6 bases; J trimming: 2 bases; junction bases outside the gene matches: 10. CDR3 sequence: CASSTTGTGDGNQPQHF. The CDR3 region has the DNA TGTGCCAGCAGCACGACCGGGACAGGGGATGGCAATCAGCCCCAGCATTTT.

This clonotype was seen more than once but under ten times. The V and J genes are TRBV12-3 or TRBV12-4 and TRBJ1-4; D gene unclear. The V end lost 1 base, the J end lost 0 bases, and 15 bases lay between the germline ends. CDR3 length: 18 residues. The CDR3 DNA sequence: TGTGCCAGCAGTTTAGGTCCAGGCCAAGATTCAACTAATGAAAAACTGTTTTTT. Amino acids: CASSLGPGQDSTNEKLFF.

This clonotype was detected only once. The DNA of the CDR3 is TGCGCCAGCAGCTTGGGCAGGGGTAAAGAGACCCAGTACTTC. It codes for CASSLGRGKETQYF. The chain links TRBV5-1 to TRBJ2-5, with a possible D match to TRBD1 (6 bases). V was trimmed by 0 bases and J by 3 bases, leaving 9 bases between them. The CDR3 runs 14 residues. Germline CDR1 SGHRS, CDR2 YFSETQ.

The sample holds a few counts of this clonotype. This chain uses TRBV18 with TRBJ1-2, with unresolved D. Looked up from germline, CDR1 is KGHSH and CDR2 is LQKENI. There are 13 residues in the CDR3. V lost 0 bases and J 4 bases, leaving 6 bases between the germline ends. This CDR3 reads CASSPPGGYGYTF. DNA of the CDR3: TGTGCCAGCTCACCACCGGGTGGCTATGGCTACACCTTC.

This clonotype was counted many times. The chain uses TRBV20-1 and TRBJ2-7; 8 bases are shared with TRBD2. V trimming: 1 base; J trimming: 0 bases; junction bases outside the gene matches: 2. The germline V gene encodes CDR1 DFQATT and CDR2 SNEGSKA (reference sequence). The length of the CDR3 is 14 residues. This CDR3 is CSARGLASSYEQYF. The CDR3 DNA is TGCAGTGCTAGAGGACTAGCGAGCTCCTACGAGCAGTACTTC.

The table lists this clonotype with many counts. The V call is TRBV25-1, the J call TRBJ2-7; the D is unclear. Trimming removed 4 bases at V and 1 base at J, with 5 bases between. Germline CDR1 reads MGHDK; CDR2 reads SYGVNS. CDR3 length: 12 residues. The CDR3 coding sequence is TGTGCCAGCAGTGGGGGTTCCTACGAGCAGTACTTC. This translates into CASSGGSYEQYF.

V gene TRBV10-3 combines with J gene TRBJ1-5; a possible D gene is TRBD1 (6 bases). The CDR3 is made up of 13 amino acids. Between the trimmed V and J ends, which lost 7 bases and 3 bases, there was a span of 10 bases. Germline V gene sequence: CDR1 ENHRY, CDR2 SYGVKD. The CDR3 DNA follows: TGTGCCATCACCCGGGACATCAATCAGCCCCAGCATTTT. Protein product: CAITRDINQPQHF.

This clonotype was observed a handful of times. This sequence joins TRBV12-3 or TRBV12-4 and TRBJ2-5, with D maybe TRBD2 (6 bases). The length of the CDR3 is 13 residues. The ends were cut back, 7 bases at V and 1 base at J, with 10 bases in the middle. In DNA form, the CDR3 reads TGTGCCAGCACCTGGGACTCCCAAGAGACCCAGTACTTC. Its translation is CASTWDSQETQYF.